Below, 31 T cell receptor beta chains from the same sample are listed, as sequenced in a study of CD8 T cells in Susac syndrome. When the RNA was reverse transcribed, random hexamers were used with an input of about 0.5 to 1 ug. In TCRdb, the immunoSEQ multiplex PCR reads were re-called with MiXCR into one record per CDR3 protein. The sample comprises 150,000 to 200,000 distinct CDR3 sequences, 94% of which are singletons, and about 0.095% rests with the top ten. The specimen sequenced was CD4+ T cells from PBMCs. The source is a human donor with multiple sclerosis.

The count of this clonotype is one. The chain has TRBV7-7 and TRBJ1-1; D gene uncertain. This CDR3 region has 13 residues. Germline assignment: CDR1 SSHAT and CDR2 FNYEAQ (reference sequence). The V gene lost 6 bases and the J gene lost 0 bases, with 8 bases spanning the gap. Here the CDR3 DNA reads TGTGCCAGCAGTCGGGCCATGAACACTGAAGCTTTCTTT. Translating gives CASSRAMNTEAFF. The full variable domain, in which reference TRBV7-7 and TRBJ1-1 provide the parts outside the CDR3, is GAGVSQSPRYKVTKRGQDVTLRCDPISSHATLYWYQQALGQGPEFLTYFNYEAQPDKSGLPSDRFSAERPEGSISTLTIQRTEQRDSAMYRCASSRAMNTEAFFGQGTRLTVV.

CDR3 region: CASKGQESGYTF. CDR3 DNA: TGTGCCAGCAAAGGACAGGAGAGTGGCTACACCTTC. V gene TRBV28 combines with J gene TRBJ1-2; 7 bases align to TRBD1. There are 12 residues in the CDR3. Per the germline V gene, CDR1 is MDHEN and CDR2 is SYDVKM. Trimming removed 7 bases from V and 7 bases from J; junction bases left unmatched: 6.

The chain links TRBV29-1 to TRBJ2-7; no definite D call. Germline V gene lookup returns CDR1 SQVTM and CDR2 ANQGSEA. The length of the CDR3 is 11 residues. Trimming stripped 4 bases from V and 3 bases from J, with 7 bases between. CDR3 protein: CSVGSDYEQYF. The CDR3 DNA reads as TGCAGCGTTGGATCAGACTACGAGCAGTACTTC.

This chain links TRBV2 with TRBJ1-4; no firm D call. The CDR3 is made up of 15 amino acids. CDR1 and CDR2 (germline): SNHLY, FYNNEI. The V gene lost 5 bases and the J gene lost 2 bases, with 12 bases spanning the gap. CDR3 DNA sequence: TGTGCCAGCAGTCAAGGCGGGATGACTAATGAAAAACTGTTTTTT. Amino acid sequence: CASSQGGMTNEKLFF. The full variable domain, its missing parts supplied by reference TRBV2 and TRBJ1-4, is EPEVTQTPSHQVTQMGQEVILRCVPISNHLYFYWYRQILGQKVEFLVSFYNNEISEKSEIFDDQFSVERPDGSNFTLKIRSTKLEDSAMYFCASSQGGMTNEKLFFGSGTQLSVL.

This chain links TRBV28 with TRBJ1-3; D not certain. Germline V gene data show CDR1 as MDHEN and CDR2 as SYDVKM. The CDR3 is made up of 12 amino acids. Trimming took 4 bases from V and 8 from J, leaving 9 bases between them. The CDR3 region is CASSSPTDTIYF. The CDR3, as DNA: TGTGCCAGCAGTTCCCCGACGGACACCATATATTTT.

The chain employs TRBV5-1 and TRBJ1-1, with D uncertain. Germline V gives CDR1 SGHRS, CDR2 YFSETQ. Trimming pared 7 bases from V and 1 base from J, leaving 14 bases between. The CDR3 is made up of 14 amino acids. In DNA form, the CDR3 reads TGCGCCAGCTTTCCGGGCGGCGCGAACACTGAAGCTTTCTTT. Protein sequence: CASFPGGANTEAFF.

The chain combines TRBV6-1 with TRBJ2-3; tentative D call: TRBD1 (5 bases). The CDR3 has 18 amino acids. V gave up 5 bases and J gave up 0 bases, with 21 bases separating them. The germline V gene encodes CDR1 MNHNS and CDR2 SASEGT. CDR3 sequence: CASSRNRPASSSTDTQYF. CDR3 sequence (DNA): TGTGCCAGCAGTCGAAACAGGCCCGCATCCTCTAGCACAGATACGCAGTATTTT.

The V call is TRBV7-2, the J call TRBJ2-3, with TRBD2 matching 13 bases. The CDR3 is 18 residues long. V dropped 5 bases and J dropped 0; count of bases not matched to a gene: 8. Germline CDR1 reads SGHTA; CDR2 reads FQGNSA. Written as DNA, the CDR3 is TGTGCCAGCAGCCCAAGTACTAGCGGGAGGGGGAGCACAGATACGCAGTATTTT. This codes for CASSPSTSGRGSTDTQYF. Full variable domain (rest looked up from reference TRBV7-2 and TRBJ2-3): GAGVSQSPSNKVTEKGKDVELRCDPISGHTALYWYRQSLGQGLEFLIYFQGNSAPDKSGLPSDRFSAERTGGSVSTLTIQRTQQEDSAVYLCASSPSTSGRGSTDTQYFGPGTRLTVL.

The rearrangement joins TRBV6-2 or TRBV6-3 to TRBJ2-7; 7 nucleotides agree with TRBD1. CDR3 length: 14 residues. Germline V gene lookup returns CDR1 MNHEY and CDR2 SVGEGT. V trimming: 7 bases; J trimming: 4 bases; junction bases outside the gene matches: 10. CDR3 nucleotides: TGTGCCAGCAATGATCTCACAGGGGAATACGAGCAGTACTTC. Translated, it gives CASNDLTGEYEQYF.

The J gene is TRBJ2-4, the V gene TRBV30; perhaps TRBD2 as D (6 bases). Germline CDR1 and CDR2: GTSNPN and SVGIG (reference sequence). Trimming removed 2 bases at V and 9 bases at J, with 17 bases between. CDR3 size: 14 residues. CDR3 coding DNA: TGTGCCTGGAGTAAGAGGACCGGGGGAGGCATTCAGTACTTC. Residues: CAWSKRTGGGIQYF.

The V gene is TRBV6-1, the J gene TRBJ1-4, with D possibly matching TRBD1 (5 bases). CDR3 length equals 14 residues. V lost 6 bases to trimming and J lost 3 bases, with 11 bases between them. CDR1 is MNHNS, CDR2 SASEGT, per germline. The CDR3 DNA reads TGTGCCAGCAGGAGATGGGGACCTAATGAAAAACTGTTTTTT. It codes for CASRRWGPNEKLFF.

This chain connects TRBV18 to TRBJ2-3; tentatively, D is TRBD2 (5 bases). V lost 2 bases, J lost 1 base, and 16 bases lay in between. CDR1 is KGHSH and CDR2 is LQKENI in the germline V gene. There are 17 residues in the CDR3. This CDR3 is CASSPRSVLGGTDTQYF. CDR3 DNA sequence: TGTGCCAGCTCACCAAGATCCGTCCTCGGGGGCACAGATACGCAGTATTTT.

Of note for this clonotype: Germline and junction disagree at one end, which may indicate a read error. The chain is built from TRBV6-2 or TRBV6-3 and TRBJ2-5; D is unresolved. Germline V gene lookup returns CDR1 MNHEY and CDR2 SVGEGT. The CDR3 is made up of 11 amino acids. Here the CDR3 reads CASSYRSTWNF. CDR3 DNA sequence: TGTGCCAGCAGTTACAGGTCTACCTGGAACTTC.

CDR3 sequence (DNA): TGCGCCAGCAGCCAGGCCTTCCCGGGAGATACGCAGTATTTT. This translates into CASSQAFPGDTQYF. The chain recombines TRBV4-3 with TRBJ2-3; no clear D gene. Germline V gives CDR1 LGHNA, CDR2 YSLEER. This CDR3 region has 14 residues. The V end lost 3 bases, the J end lost 5 bases, and 12 bases lay between the germline ends.

This rearrangement joins TRBV20-1 to TRBJ1-1, with a tentative D call TRBD1 (5 bases). The CDR3 contains 13 residues. CDR1 DFQATT and CDR2 SNEGSKA come from the germline V gene (reference sequence). The V gene lost 6 bases and the J gene lost 4 bases, with 15 bases spanning the gap. The CDR3 region is CSAPTAGSTEAFF. DNA of the CDR3: TGCAGTGCCCCGACAGCTGGCAGCACTGAAGCTTTCTTT.

The rearrangement joins TRBV5-6 to TRBJ2-1; D unclear. This CDR3 is 13 amino acids long. Germline V gene data show CDR1 as SGHDT and CDR2 as YYEEEE. V was shortened by 0 bases and J by 4 bases, with 5 bases between the two germline ends. CDR3 residues: CASSLGAYNEQFF. In nucleotides, the CDR3 is TGTGCCAGCAGCTTGGGGGCATACAATGAGCAGTTCTTC.

V is TRBV19 and J is TRBJ1-1; tentatively, D is TRBD1 (5 bases). Looked up from germline, CDR1 is LNHDA and CDR2 is SQIVND (reference sequence). The V end was cut by 8 bases, the J end by 0 bases, with 16 bases between. The CDR3 spans 15 residues. The CDR3 DNA follows: TGTGCCAGTGCCCGATCCGGGGCGATGAACACTGAAGCTTTCTTT. Protein: CASARSGAMNTEAFF.

The CDR3 region has the DNA TGCAGTGCTAGAGCGTCTAGCGGGAGGCAAAATGAGCAGTTCTTC. Translated: CSARASSGRQNEQFF. The chain uses TRBV20-1 and TRBJ2-1, with 11 bases fitting TRBD2. Germline CDR1 reads DFQATT; CDR2 reads SNEGSKA (reference sequence). V was clipped by 1 base and J by 7 bases; unmatched bases: 6. The CDR3 is 15 amino acids.

The CDR3 DNA is TGTGCCAGCAGCTTAAGAGTGAGGGCCGCCGGCGAGCAGTACTTC. Translating gives CASSLRVRAAGEQYF. The chain carries TRBV7-2 and TRBJ2-7; a weak D match, TRBD2 (5 bases). The CDR3 contains 15 residues. CDR1 and CDR2 (germline): SGHTA, FQGNSA. The ends were cut back, 2 bases at V and 6 bases at J, with 17 bases in the middle.

The chain recombines TRBV6-2 or TRBV6-3 with TRBJ2-5; 8 nucleotides match TRBD2. CDR1 is MNHEY and CDR2 is SVGEGT in the germline V gene. V gave up 6 bases and J gave up 2 bases; unmatched junction bases: 5. The CDR3 has 14 residues. CDR3 amino acids: CASSHPSGQETQYF. The CDR3, as DNA: TGTGCCAGCAGCCATCCTAGCGGGCAAGAGACCCAGTACTTC.

In nucleotides, the CDR3 is TGTGCCACCAGTGAGGGAGGGTACACCAACAATGAGCAGTTCTTC. This encodes CATSEGGYTNNEQFF. This chain connects TRBV24-1 to TRBJ2-1; 7 bases match TRBD2. The germline gives CDR1 KGHDR, CDR2 SFDVKD. J lost 5 bases, V lost 4 bases, and 7 bases had no gene match. This CDR3 comprises 15 residues.

CDR3 loop: CASSSPQGLHTEAFF. The CDR3, as DNA: TGTGCCAGCAGCTCCCCCCAGGGATTGCACACTGAAGCTTTCTTT. The genes are TRBV21-1 and TRBJ1-1; the D segment call TRBD1 is taken from the table without a DNA check. TRBV21-1 constitutes a pseudogene. CDR3 size: 15 residues.

This clonotype has only a few counts. The chain employs TRBV5-1 and TRBJ2-1; D remains unclear. The CDR3 is 12 amino acids. Germline V lookup: CDR1 SGHRS, CDR2 YFSETQ. V lost 1 base to trimming and J lost 4 bases, with 3 bases between them. CDR3 bases: TGCGCCAGCAGCTTGAATTACAATGAGCAGTTCTTC. Translating it yields CASSLNYNEQFF.

The rearrangement uses TRBV18 and TRBJ1-4, with 8 bases identical to TRBD1. The germline CDR1 and CDR2 sequences are KGHSH and LQKENI. Germline trimming cut 3 bases from V and 7 bases from J; bases unmatched to any gene: 7. The CDR3 has 15 residues. The CDR3 protein is CASSPQGARGEKLFF. The CDR3 DNA sequence: TGTGCCAGCTCACCTCAGGGGGCTCGTGGTGAAAAACTGTTTTTT.

J is TRBJ2-6 and V is TRBV11-2; D gene ambiguous. V lost 5 bases to trimming and J lost 1 base, with 15 bases between them. Per the germline V gene, CDR1 is SGHAT and CDR2 is FQNNGV. The CDR3 spans 17 residues. The CDR3 region is CASSPTFRGSGANVLTF. The CDR3 DNA reads as TGTGCCAGCAGCCCCACCTTTCGTGGGTCTGGGGCCAACGTCCTGACTTTC.

The rearrangement links TRBV3-1 to TRBJ1-1; possible D gene TRBD1, 6 bases. Germline V gives CDR1 LGHDT, CDR2 YNNKEL (reference sequence). The length of the CDR3 is 14 residues. Trimming stripped 4 bases from V and 1 base from J, with 10 bases between. The CDR3 reads CASSLSDRNTEAFF. CDR3 nucleotides: TGTGCCAGCAGCCTGTCGGACAGGAACACTGAAGCTTTCTTT. The variable domain in full, with the rest retrieved from reference TRBV3-1 and TRBJ1-1, is DTAVSQTPKYLVTQMGNDKSIKCEQNLGHDTMYWYKQDSKKFLKIMFSYNNKELIINETVPNRFSPKSPDKAHLNLHINSLELGDSAVYFCASSLSDRNTEAFFGQGTRLTVV.

The J gene is TRBJ1-1, the V gene TRBV12-3 or TRBV12-4; no reliable D call. This CDR3 comprises 15 residues. V lost 5 bases and J 0 bases, leaving 13 bases between the germline ends. CDR3 in amino acids: CASSPASQLNTEAFF. The CDR3 DNA is TGTGCCAGCAGTCCCGCATCACAGTTGAACACTGAAGCTTTCTTT.

The J gene is TRBJ2-2, the V gene TRBV11-2; the D gene is possibly TRBD1 (6 bases). CDR1 is SGHAT and CDR2 is FQNNGV in the germline V gene. With 4 bases removed from V and 6 bases from J, the gap between germline ends came to 9 bases. The CDR3 loop spans 13 amino acids. CDR3 DNA: TGTGCCAGCAGCTGGACAGTTGCCGGGGAGCTGTTTTTT. Protein product: CASSWTVAGELFF. The variable domain in full, completed from reference TRBV11-2 and TRBJ2-2, reads EAGVAQSPRYKIIEKRQSVAFWCNPISGHATLYWYQQILGQGPKLLIQFQNNGVVDDSQLPKDRFSAERLKGVDSTLKIQPAKLEDSAVYLCASSWTVAGELFFGEGSRLTVL.

The DNA for the CDR3 is TGTGCCAGCAGCTCTCGAAGGGGACGACCCTGGGAGTACGAGCAGTACTTC. This sequence encodes CASSSRRGRPWEYEQYF. The genes are TRBV7-9 and TRBJ2-7; D is possibly TRBD1 or TRBD2 (5 bases each). Trimming took off 4 bases at V and 4 bases at J, with 23 bases between the two ends. Germline V gene lookup returns CDR1 SEHNR and CDR2 FQNEAQ (reference sequence). The CDR3 length is 17 residues.

The chain uses TRBV7-9 and TRBJ1-3, with D unclear. Germline V gene sequence: CDR1 SEHNR, CDR2 FQNEAQ (reference sequence). With 4 bases removed from V and 2 bases from J, the gap between germline ends came to 9 bases. The CDR3 has 14 amino acids. The CDR3 nucleotides are TGTGCCAGCAGCTCCCAGATCCCTGGAAACACCATATATTTT. It is translated as CASSSQIPGNTIYF.

The V and J genes are TRBV5-1 and TRBJ2-2; D uncertain. V was shortened by 0 bases and J by 0 bases, with 6 bases between the two germline ends. Germline V gene data show CDR1 as SGHRS and CDR2 as YFSETQ. The CDR3 consists of 15 residues. In nucleotides, the CDR3 is TGCGCCAGCAGCTTGGAGCTAGCGAACACCGGGGAGCTGTTTTTT. It encodes CASSLELANTGELFF.